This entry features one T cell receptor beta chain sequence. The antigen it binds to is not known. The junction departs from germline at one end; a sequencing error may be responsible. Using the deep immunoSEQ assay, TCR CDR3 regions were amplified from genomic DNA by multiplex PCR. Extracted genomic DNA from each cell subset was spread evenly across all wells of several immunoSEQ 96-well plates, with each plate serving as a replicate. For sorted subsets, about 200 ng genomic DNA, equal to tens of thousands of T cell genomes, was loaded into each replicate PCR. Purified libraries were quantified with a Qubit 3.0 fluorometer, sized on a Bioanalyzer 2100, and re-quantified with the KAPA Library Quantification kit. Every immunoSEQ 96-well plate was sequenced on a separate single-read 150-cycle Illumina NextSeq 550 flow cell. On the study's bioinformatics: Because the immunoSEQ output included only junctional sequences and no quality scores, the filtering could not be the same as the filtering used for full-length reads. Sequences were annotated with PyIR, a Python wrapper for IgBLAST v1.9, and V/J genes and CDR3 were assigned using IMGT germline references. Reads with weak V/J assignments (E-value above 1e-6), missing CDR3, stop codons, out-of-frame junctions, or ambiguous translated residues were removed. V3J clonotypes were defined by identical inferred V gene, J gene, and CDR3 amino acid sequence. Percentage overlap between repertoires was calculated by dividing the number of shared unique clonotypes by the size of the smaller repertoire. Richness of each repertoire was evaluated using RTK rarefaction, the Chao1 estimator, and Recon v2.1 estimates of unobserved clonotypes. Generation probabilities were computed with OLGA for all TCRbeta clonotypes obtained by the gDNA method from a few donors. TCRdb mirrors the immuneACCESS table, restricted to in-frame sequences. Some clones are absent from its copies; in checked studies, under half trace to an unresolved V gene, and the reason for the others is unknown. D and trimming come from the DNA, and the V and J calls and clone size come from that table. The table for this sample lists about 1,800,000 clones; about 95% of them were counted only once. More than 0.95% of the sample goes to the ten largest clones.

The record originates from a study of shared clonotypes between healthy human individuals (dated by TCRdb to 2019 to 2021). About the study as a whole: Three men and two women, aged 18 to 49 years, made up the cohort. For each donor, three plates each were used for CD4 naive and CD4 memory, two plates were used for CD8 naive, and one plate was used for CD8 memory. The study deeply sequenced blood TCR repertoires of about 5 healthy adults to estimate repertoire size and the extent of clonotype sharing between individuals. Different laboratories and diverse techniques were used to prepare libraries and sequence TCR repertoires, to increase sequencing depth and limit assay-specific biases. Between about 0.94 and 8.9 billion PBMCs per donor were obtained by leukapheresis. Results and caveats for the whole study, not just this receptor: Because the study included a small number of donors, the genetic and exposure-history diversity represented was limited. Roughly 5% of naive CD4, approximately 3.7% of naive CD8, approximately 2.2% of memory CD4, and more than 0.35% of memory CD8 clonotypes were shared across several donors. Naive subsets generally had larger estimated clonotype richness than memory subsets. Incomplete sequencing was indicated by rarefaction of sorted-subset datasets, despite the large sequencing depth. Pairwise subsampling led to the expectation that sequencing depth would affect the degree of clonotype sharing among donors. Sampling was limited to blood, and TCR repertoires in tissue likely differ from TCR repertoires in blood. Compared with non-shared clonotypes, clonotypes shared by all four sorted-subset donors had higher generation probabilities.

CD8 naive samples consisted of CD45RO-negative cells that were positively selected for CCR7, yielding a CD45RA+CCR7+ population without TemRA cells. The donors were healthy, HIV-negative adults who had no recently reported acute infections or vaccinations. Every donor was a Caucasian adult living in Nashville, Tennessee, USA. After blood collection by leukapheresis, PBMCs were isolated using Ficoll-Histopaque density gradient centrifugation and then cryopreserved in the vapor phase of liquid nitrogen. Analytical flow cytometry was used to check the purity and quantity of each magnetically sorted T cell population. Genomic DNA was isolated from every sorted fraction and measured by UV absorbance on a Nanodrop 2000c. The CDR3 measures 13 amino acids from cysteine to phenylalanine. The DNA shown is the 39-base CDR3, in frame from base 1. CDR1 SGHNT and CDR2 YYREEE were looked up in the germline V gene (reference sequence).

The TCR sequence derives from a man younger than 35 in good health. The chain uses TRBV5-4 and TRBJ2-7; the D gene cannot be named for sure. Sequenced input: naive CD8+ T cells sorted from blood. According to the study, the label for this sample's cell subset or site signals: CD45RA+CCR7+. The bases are TGTGCCAGCAGCGATGGAATGGGGTCCGAGCAGCACTTC. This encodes CASSDGMGSEQHF. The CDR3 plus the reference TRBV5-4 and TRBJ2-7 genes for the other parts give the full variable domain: ETGVTQSPTHLIKTRGQQVTLRCSSQSGHNTVSWYQQALGQGPQFIFQYYREEENGRGNFPPRFSGLQFPNYSSELNVNALELDDSALYLCASSDGMGSEQHFGPGTRLTVT.